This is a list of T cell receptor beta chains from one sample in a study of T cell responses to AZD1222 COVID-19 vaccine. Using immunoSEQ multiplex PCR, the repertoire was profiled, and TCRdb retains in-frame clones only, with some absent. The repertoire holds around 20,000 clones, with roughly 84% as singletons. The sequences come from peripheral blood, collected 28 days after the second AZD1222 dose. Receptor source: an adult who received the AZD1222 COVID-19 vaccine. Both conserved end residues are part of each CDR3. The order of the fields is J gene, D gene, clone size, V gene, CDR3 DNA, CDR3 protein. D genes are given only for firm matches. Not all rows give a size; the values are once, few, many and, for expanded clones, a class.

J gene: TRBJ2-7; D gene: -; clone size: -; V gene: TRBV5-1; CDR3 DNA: TGCGCCAGCAGCCCGAGTTGGGCTGGCGAGCAGTACTTC; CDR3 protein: CASSPSWAGEQYF
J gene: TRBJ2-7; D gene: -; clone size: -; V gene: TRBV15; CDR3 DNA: TGTGCCACCAGCAGAGATGGGTCCGGGCCCTACGAGCAGTACTTC; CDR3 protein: CATSRDGSGPYEQYF
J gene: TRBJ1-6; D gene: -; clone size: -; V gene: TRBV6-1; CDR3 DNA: TGTGCCAGCAGTGAACCGGGCTCCTTGGGAAATTCACCCCTCCACTTT; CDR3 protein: CASSEPGSLGNSPLHF
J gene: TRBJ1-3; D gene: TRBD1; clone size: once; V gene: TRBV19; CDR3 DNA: TGTGCCAGTAGTTCTAGCCGGGACAGTGGAAACACCATATATTTT; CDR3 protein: CASSSSRDSGNTIYF
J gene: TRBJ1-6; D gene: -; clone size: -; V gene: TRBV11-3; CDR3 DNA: TGTGCCAGCAGCTTACTGAGCGAATCACCCCTCCACTTT; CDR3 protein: CASSLLSESPLHF
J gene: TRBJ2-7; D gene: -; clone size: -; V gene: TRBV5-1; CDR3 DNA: TGCGCCAGCAGCTCGGACCCGGGATCCAACTACGAGCAGTACTTC; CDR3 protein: CASSSDPGSNYEQYF
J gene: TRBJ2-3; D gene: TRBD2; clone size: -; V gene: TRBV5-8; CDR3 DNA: TGTGCCAGCAGCTTGCTTAGCGGGAGCACAGATACGCAGTATTTT; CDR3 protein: CASSLLSGSTDTQYF
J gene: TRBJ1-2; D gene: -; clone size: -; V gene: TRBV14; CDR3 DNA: TGTGCCAGCAGCCAAGACAGAAGGTACGACTATGGCTACACCTTC; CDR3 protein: CASSQDRRYDYGYTF
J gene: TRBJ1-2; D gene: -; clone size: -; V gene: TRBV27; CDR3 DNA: TGTGCCAGCAGTTTTTCCCAGGAGTCCTATGGCTACACCTTC; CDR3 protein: CASSFSQESYGYTF
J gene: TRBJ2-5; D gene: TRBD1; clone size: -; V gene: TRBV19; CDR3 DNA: TGTGCCAGTAACCGGGACAGGAGCCAAGAGACCCAGTACTTC; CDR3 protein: CASNRDRSQETQYF